Presented here are 18 T cell receptor beta chains from one specimen sequenced in a study of cytomegalovirus exposure and HLA in healthy donors. Use of 60 Vbeta and 13 Jbeta primers characterized the PCR. Clones were read by immunoSEQ multiplex PCR, and TCRdb kept only the in-frame ones, dropping some. The data show around 97,000 clones, 73% seen once. Sequenced input: PBMCs. The receptor set was obtained from a middle-aged man in good health and CMV-seronegative.

The chain is built from TRBV6-5 and TRBJ2-1, with a weak D call TRBD1 (5 bases). Between the trimmed V and J ends, which lost 2 bases and 3 bases, there was a span of 8 bases. Germline CDR1 and CDR2: MNHEY and SVGAGI. The CDR3 runs to 14 residues. The CDR3 DNA follows: TGTGCCAGCAGTTACGGGGCGGTCTACAATGAGCAGTTCTTC. Translation: CASSYGAVYNEQFF.

CDR3 in DNA: TGTGCCAGCAGCGCCCAGGGGACAACTAATGAAAAACTGTTTTTT. Translation: CASSAQGTTNEKLFF. The chain has TRBV5-4 and TRBJ1-4; a weak D match, TRBD1 (6 bases). CDR3 length equals 15 residues. The V end was cut by 4 bases, the J end by 0 bases, with 10 bases between. Germline V gene lookup returns CDR1 SGHNT and CDR2 YYREEE (reference sequence).

V usage is TRBV7-9 and J usage is TRBJ2-2, with 8 bases identical to TRBD2. The germline gives CDR1 SEHNR, CDR2 FQNEAQ (reference sequence). The junction had 7 bases not matched to a gene; V was cut back by 5 bases and J by 5 bases. The CDR3 sequence is 15 residues long. The CDR3 bases are TGTGCCAGCAGCCCCGGGAGGGTTGGAACCGGGGAGCTGTTTTTT. It encodes CASSPGRVGTGELFF.

The chain recombines TRBV10-3 with TRBJ1-4, with 10 nucleotides matching TRBD1. Germline trimming cut 0 bases from V and 8 bases from J; bases unmatched to any gene: 9. This CDR3 contains 17 residues. Germline V gives CDR1 ENHRY, CDR2 SYGVKD. Here the CDR3 DNA reads TGTGCCATCAGTGAGTCTGCGCCCGGACAGGGGGAAGAAAAACTGTTTTTT. The encoded protein is CAISESAPGQGEEKLFF.

The chain joins TRBV6-1 to TRBJ1-1; TRBD1 matches at 8 bases. CDR3 size: 13 residues. The germline V gene encodes CDR1 MNHNS and CDR2 SASEGT. Germline trimming cut 6 bases from V and 7 bases from J; bases unmatched to any gene: 7. The CDR3 region has the DNA TGTGCCAGCAGCTCAGACAGGGGAGGTGAAGCTTTCTTT. This encodes CASSSDRGGEAFF.

The chain has TRBV10-3 and TRBJ2-7; D is possibly TRBD1 (6 bases). V gave up 3 bases and J gave up 3 bases, with 15 bases separating them. This CDR3 comprises 15 residues. Germline values: CDR1 ENHRY, CDR2 SYGVKD. The CDR3: CAISDPRDMDYEQYF. The CDR3 DNA is TGTGCCATCAGTGACCCCCGGGACATGGACTACGAGCAGTACTTC.

V is TRBV7-2 and J is TRBJ1-5; D unclear. V dropped 3 bases and J dropped 2 bases, with 14 bases sitting between them. Germline V gives CDR1 SGHTA, CDR2 FQGNSA. This CDR3 has 16 amino acids. CDR3: CASSFDSRLGNQPQHF. In nucleotides, the CDR3 is TGTGCCAGCAGCTTCGATTCCAGGCTCGGCAATCAGCCCCAGCATTTT.

This chain connects TRBV5-6 to TRBJ2-7; 9 nucleotides line up with TRBD1. The V and J ends lost 6 bases and 4 bases, in that order; junction bases with no gene match: 5. This CDR3 is 13 amino acids long. Germline CDR1 is SGHDT and CDR2 is YYEEEE. The CDR3 DNA reads TGTGCCAGCACCCCGGACAGGGGTTACGAGCAGTACTTC. It translates to CASTPDRGYEQYF.

The chain carries TRBV28 and TRBJ2-5, with a weak D call TRBD1 (6 bases). The CDR3 length is 15 residues. V was trimmed by 0 bases and J by 2 bases, leaving 10 bases between them. CDR1 and CDR2 from the germline V gene are MDHEN and SYDVKM. The CDR3 coding sequence is TGTGCCAGCAGTTTATGGGGGGCAAAGCAAGAGACCCAGTACTTC. It codes for CASSLWGAKQETQYF.

V and J are TRBV6-6 and TRBJ2-7, with TRBD2 as a possible D gene (5 bases). Germline CDR1 and CDR2: MNHNY and SVGAGI (reference sequence). The CDR3 extends over 12 amino acids. V lost 5 bases, J lost 4 bases, and 9 bases lay in between. CDR3 residues: CASSPTIYEQYF. The CDR3 nucleotides are TGTGCCAGCAGTCCGACTATTTACGAGCAGTACTTC.

The rearrangement links TRBV4-1 to TRBJ2-2, with D perhaps matching TRBD2 (5 bases). V lost 4 bases and J lost 5, with 8 bases in between. Looked up from germline, CDR1 is MGHRA and CDR2 is YSYEKL. The CDR3 has 13 amino acids. The CDR3 nucleotides read TGCGCCAGCAGCCCGGGAAGTACCGGGGAGCTGTTTTTT. This sequence encodes CASSPGSTGELFF.

Only one count was recorded for this clone. The chain combines TRBV10-3 with TRBJ2-5; possible D gene TRBD1, 6 bases. The CDR3 runs 13 residues. Germline V CDR1 and CDR2: ENHRY, SYGVKD. Trimming took off 2 bases at V and 2 bases at J, with 6 bases between the two ends. The CDR3 protein is CAISEGQQETQYF. The CDR3 DNA follows: TGTGCCATCAGTGAGGGACAGCAAGAGACCCAGTACTTC.

The rearrangement joins TRBV2 to TRBJ2-3; TRBD1 is a possible D gene (5 bases). V was shortened by 4 bases and J by 0 bases, with 8 bases between the two germline ends. Germline V gene data show CDR1 as SNHLY and CDR2 as FYNNEI. The length of the CDR3 is 14 residues. The CDR3 region is CASSVQGSTDTQYF. DNA of the CDR3: TGTGCCAGCAGTGTGCAGGGAAGCACAGATACGCAGTATTTT.

This clone occurred a few times. The chain employs TRBV5-6 and TRBJ2-7, with D maybe TRBD1 (6 bases). The CDR3 contains 15 residues. The germline V gene encodes CDR1 SGHDT and CDR2 YYEEEE. Trimming shortened V by 0 bases and J by 3 bases, and 13 bases separated the two germline ends. The CDR3 is CASSLGSVTGYEQYF. DNA of the CDR3: TGTGCCAGCAGCTTGGGATCCGTGACAGGCTACGAGCAGTACTTC.

The genes are TRBV7-2 and TRBJ2-5, with 10 bases fitting TRBD1. The CDR3 has 15 residues. Germline values: CDR1 SGHTA, CDR2 FQGNSA. Unmatched junction bases numbered 8, after V lost 5 bases and J lost 5 bases. This CDR3 reads CASSKDRGWIETQYF. As DNA, the CDR3 is TGTGCCAGCAGCAAGGACAGGGGGTGGATTGAGACCCAGTACTTC.

V gene TRBV4-2 combines with J gene TRBJ2-7; TRBD1 might be the D (5 bases). CDR1 and CDR2 (germline): LGHNA, YNFKEQ. There are 15 residues in the CDR3. Deletions cut 0 bases from V and 6 bases from J, with 15 bases between. The CDR3 nucleotides are TGTGCCAGCAGCCAAGATGAAAGGGGAAGCTCCGAGCAGTACTTC. The encoded protein is CASSQDERGSSEQYF.

This chain joins TRBV4-3 and TRBJ2-3; 11 nucleotides line up with TRBD2. Germline V CDR1 and CDR2: LGHNA, YSLEER. V lost 3 bases and J lost 2; bases outside the gene matches: 10. The CDR3 is 18 residues long. The CDR3 here is CASSQRLAGRTNTDTQYF. The CDR3 region has the DNA TGCGCCAGCAGCCAGAGACTAGCGGGGAGAACCAACACAGATACGCAGTATTTT.

The chain links TRBV5-1 to TRBJ2-5; D perhaps matches TRBD2 (6 bases). The J call is doubtful: the DNA matches TRBJ2-7 better. The germline V gene has CDR1 SGHRS and CDR2 YFSETQ. This CDR3 contains 13 residues. The CDR3 nucleotides are TGCGCCAGCAGCCTGGACTACCCCTACGAGCAGTACTTC. Amino acids: CASSLDYPYEQYF.